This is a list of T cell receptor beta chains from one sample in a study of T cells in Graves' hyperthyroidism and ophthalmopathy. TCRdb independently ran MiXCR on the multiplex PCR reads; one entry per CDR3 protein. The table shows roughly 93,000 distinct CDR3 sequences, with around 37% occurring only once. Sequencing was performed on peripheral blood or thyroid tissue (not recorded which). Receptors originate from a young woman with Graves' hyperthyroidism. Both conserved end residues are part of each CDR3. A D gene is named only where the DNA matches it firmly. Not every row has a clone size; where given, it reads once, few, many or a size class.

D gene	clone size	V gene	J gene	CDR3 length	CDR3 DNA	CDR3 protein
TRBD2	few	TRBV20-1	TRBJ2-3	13	TGCAGTGCTATAGCGGGACGCACAGATACGCAGTATTTT	CSAIAGRTDTQYF
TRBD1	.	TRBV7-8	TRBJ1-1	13	TGTGCCAGCAGCGTAGACAGGGAGGGTAAAGCTTTCTTT	CASSVDREGKAFF
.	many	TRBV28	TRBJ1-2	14	TGTGCCAGCAGTTATGGCAGGGCGGGCTATGGCTACACCTTC	CASSYGRAGYGYTF
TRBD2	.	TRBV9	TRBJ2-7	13	TGTGCCAGCAGCCACCCTAGCGGGGAAAAGCAGTACTTC	CASSHPSGEKQYF
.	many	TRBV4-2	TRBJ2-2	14	TGTGCCAGCAGCCAAGATCGGGCCTTCGGGGAGCTGTTTTTT	CASSQDRAFGELFF
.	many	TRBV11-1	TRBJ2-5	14	TGTGCCAGCAGCGGAACAGGGAACCAAGAGACCCAGTACTTC	CASSGTGNQETQYF
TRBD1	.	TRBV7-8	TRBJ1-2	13	TGTGCCAGCAGCCGAACAGGGGGCACTGGAAACACCTTC	CASSRTGGTGNTF
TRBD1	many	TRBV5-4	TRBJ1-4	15	TGTGCCAGCAGCTTGGGACAGGGGGCGAAAGGAAAACTGTTTTTT	CASSLGQGAKGKLFF
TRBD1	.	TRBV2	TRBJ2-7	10	TGTGCCAGCAGTGGACAGGGGCAGTACTTC	CASSGQGQYF
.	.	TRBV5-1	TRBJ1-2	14	TGCGCCAGCAGCTTGGTAGCAGGGGAGTATGGTTACGCCTTC	CASSLVAGEYGYAF
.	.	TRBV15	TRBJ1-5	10	TGTGCCACCAGCAGCGCGCCCCAGCATTTT	CATSSAPQHF
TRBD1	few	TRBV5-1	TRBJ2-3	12	TGCGCCAGCAGCTTCCGGGACAGATCGCAGTATTTT	CASSFRDRSQYF
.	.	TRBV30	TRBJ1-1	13	TGTGCCTGGAGGGAACACGGGAACACTGAAGCTTTCTTT	CAWREHGNTEAFF